This T cell receptor (beta chain) was sequenced during a study of blood T cell repertoires in COVID-19. Overall study context: In each case, the material was cDNA or gDNA derived from T cells, B-cell-depleted T cells, or PBMCs.

Methods used by the authors: Amplifying reference gene primers gave estimates of nucleated cell counts. The table came from immunoSEQ multiplex PCR; TCRdb's copy has only in-frame clones and leaves some out. V and J calls and clone size are given by that table; D and trimming were obtained from the DNA. The table shows approximately 200,000 clones, with approximately 84% occurring only once. The CDR3 contains 16 residues. Germline V gives CDR1 MGHRA, CDR2 YSYEKL. V lost 0 bases to trimming and J lost 4 bases, with 13 bases between them. Enrolled through a virtual design, the participants were between about 18 and 89 years of age and came from under 25 US areas. Participants were placed into cohorts based on the clinical history they reported.

Sequencing was done on a sample of PBMCs or T cells enriched from blood (not recorded which). The clonotype was recovered from a man aged 55 to 70 who had recovered from COVID-19. The rearrangement links TRBV4-1 to TRBJ2-1, with a possible D match to TRBD1 (5 bases). In DNA form, the CDR3 reads TGCGCCAGCAGCCAAGATCAGCAGGGAAAATACAATGAGCAGTTCTTC. Its protein is CASSQDQQGKYNEQFF.